Described below is a single TCR beta chain sequence and its context. Its antigen is still unknown. TCRdb redid the calling of the reads with MiXCR, one entry per CDR3 protein. The sample holds 250,000 to 300,000 distinct CDR3 sequences, roughly an eighth seen once. The data were obtained in a study of T cell repertoires in cytomegalovirus infection. Study overall: It can be stated that public TCR beta signatures indicated CMV infection as well as a matching HLA type.

Study-level findings and limits: HLA-C-restricted CMV clonotypes gave the most frequent clonotype in two of eight donors. The cumulative frequency of public TCR beta families distinguished individuals who carried CMV together with the relevant HLA.

The sequence derives from a human donor in good health (CMV status not recorded). Some clones in this sample may be carry-over from other donors' samples. Input material: PBMCs.

Written as DNA, the CDR3 is TGTGCCACCAGACCGGGACAGTCCTACGAGCAGTACTTC. Its translation is CATRPGQSYEQYF. The gene calls are TRBV19 and TRBJ2-7; 7 nucleotides line up with TRBD1. CDR3 length: 13 amino acids. V lost 10 bases to trimming and J lost 1 base; unmatched junction nucleotides: 7. The germline CDR1 and CDR2 sequences are LNHDA and SQIVND (reference sequence).